Included here is one T cell receptor (beta chain) sequence, with context. As yet, its antigen is unknown. Germline-derived CDR1 and CDR2 are MNHEY and SMNVEV (reference sequence). This CDR3 spans 15 amino acids. The V end was cut by 8 bases, the J end by 1 base, with 17 bases between. The PCR used 60 Vbeta and 13 Jbeta primers. The protocol was immunoSEQ multiplex PCR, while the TCRdb copy is restricted to in-frame clones and leaves out a portion. This sample's table has around 150,000 clones. This record comes from a study of cytomegalovirus exposure and HLA in healthy donors. General observations from the study: Sequencing had likely introduced a cluster of highly shared sequence variants as an artifact. Productive status was seen about 87% or about 30% of the time for most TCR beta V segments in an earlier analysis.

The chain uses TRBV27 and TRBJ2-5, with a possible D match to TRBD2 (6 bases). The clonotype was recovered from a woman aged 60 to 75 in good health and CMV-seronegative. The sequenced material came from PBMCs. CDR3 coding DNA: TGTGCCAGCCGCTCCAGCGGGCCGCCCCAAGAGACCCAGTACTTC. This encodes CASRSSGPPQETQYF.